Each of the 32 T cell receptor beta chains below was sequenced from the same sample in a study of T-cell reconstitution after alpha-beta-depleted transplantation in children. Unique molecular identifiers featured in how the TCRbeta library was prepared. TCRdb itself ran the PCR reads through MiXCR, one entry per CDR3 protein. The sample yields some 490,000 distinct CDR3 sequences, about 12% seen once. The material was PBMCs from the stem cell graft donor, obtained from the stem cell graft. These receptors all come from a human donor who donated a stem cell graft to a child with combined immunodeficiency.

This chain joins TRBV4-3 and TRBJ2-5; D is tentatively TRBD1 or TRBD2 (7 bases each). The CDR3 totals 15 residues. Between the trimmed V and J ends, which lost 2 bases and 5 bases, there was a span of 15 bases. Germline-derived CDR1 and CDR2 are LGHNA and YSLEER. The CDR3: CASSQTSQGGETQYF. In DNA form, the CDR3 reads TGCGCCAGCAGCCAAACAAGCCAGGGGGGGGAGACCCAGTACTTC.

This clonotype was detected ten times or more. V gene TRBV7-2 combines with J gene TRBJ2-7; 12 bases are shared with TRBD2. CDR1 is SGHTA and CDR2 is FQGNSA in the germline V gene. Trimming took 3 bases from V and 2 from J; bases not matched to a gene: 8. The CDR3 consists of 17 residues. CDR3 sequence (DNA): TGTGCCAGCAGCTTTGGGGTGACTAGCGGGAGTACCTACGAGCAGTACTTC. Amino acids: CASSFGVTSGSTYEQYF.

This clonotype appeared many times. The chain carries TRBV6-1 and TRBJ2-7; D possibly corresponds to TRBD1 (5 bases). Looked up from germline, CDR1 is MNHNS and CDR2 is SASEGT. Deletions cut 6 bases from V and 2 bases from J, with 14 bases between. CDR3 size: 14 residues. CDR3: CASSLRAETYEQYF. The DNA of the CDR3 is TGTGCCAGCAGCCTCAGGGCGGAGACCTACGAGCAGTACTTC.

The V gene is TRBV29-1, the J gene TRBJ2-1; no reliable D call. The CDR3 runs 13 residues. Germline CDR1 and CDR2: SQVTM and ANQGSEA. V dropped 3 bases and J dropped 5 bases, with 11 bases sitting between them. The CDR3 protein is CSVDSAPNNEQFF. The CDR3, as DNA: TGCAGCGTTGACTCTGCCCCTAACAATGAGCAGTTCTTC.

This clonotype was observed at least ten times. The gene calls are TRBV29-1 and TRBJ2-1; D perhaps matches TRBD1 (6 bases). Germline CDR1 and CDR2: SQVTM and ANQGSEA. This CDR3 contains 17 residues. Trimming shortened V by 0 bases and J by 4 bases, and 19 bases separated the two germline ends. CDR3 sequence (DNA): TGCAGCGTTGAAGACGGAATGGCCCACCAGGGGTACAATGAGCAGTTCTTC. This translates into CSVEDGMAHQGYNEQFF.

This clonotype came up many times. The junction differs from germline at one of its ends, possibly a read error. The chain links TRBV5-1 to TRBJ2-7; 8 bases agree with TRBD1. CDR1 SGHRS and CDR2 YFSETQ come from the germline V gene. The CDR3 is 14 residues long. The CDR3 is CASSLGQGNDEQYF. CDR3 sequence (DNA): TGTGCCAGCAGTTTAGGACAGGGAAACGACGAGCAGTACTTC. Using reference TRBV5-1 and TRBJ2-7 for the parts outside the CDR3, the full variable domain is KAGVTQTPRYLIKTRGQQVTLSCSPISGHRSVSWYQQTPGQGLQFLFEYFSETQRNKGNFPGRFSGRQFSNSRSEMNVSTLELGDSALYLCASSLGQGNDEQYFGPGTRLTVT.

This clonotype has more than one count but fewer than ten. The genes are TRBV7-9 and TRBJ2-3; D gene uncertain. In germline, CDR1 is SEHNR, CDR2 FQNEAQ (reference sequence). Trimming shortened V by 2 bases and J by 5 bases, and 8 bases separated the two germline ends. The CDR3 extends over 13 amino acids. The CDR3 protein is CASSLMARDTQYF. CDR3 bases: TGTGCCAGCAGCTTAATGGCGCGAGATACGCAGTATTTT. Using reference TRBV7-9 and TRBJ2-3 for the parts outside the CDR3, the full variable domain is DTGVSQNPRHKITKRGQNVTFRCDPISEHNRLYWYRQTLGQGPEFLTYFQNEAQLEKSRLLSDRFSAERPKGSFSTLEIQRTEQGDSAMYLCASSLMARDTQYFGPGTRLTVL.

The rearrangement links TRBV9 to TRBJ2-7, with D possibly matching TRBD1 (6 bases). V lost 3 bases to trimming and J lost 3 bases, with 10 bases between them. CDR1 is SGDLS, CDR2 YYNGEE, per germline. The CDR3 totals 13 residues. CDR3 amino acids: CASSGGQSYEQYF. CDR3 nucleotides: TGTGCCAGCAGCGGAGGACAGAGCTACGAGCAGTACTTC. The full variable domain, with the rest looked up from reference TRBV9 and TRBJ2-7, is DSGVTQTPKHLITATGQRVTLRCSPRSGDLSVYWYQQSLDQGLQFLIQYYNGEERAKGNILERFSAQQFPDLHSELNLSSLELGDSALYFCASSGGQSYEQYFGPGTRLTVT.

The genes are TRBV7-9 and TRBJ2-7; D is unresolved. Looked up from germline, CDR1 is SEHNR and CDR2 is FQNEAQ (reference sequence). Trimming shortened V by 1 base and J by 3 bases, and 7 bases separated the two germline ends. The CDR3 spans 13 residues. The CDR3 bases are TGTGCCAGCAGCTTAGTCCACTTCTACGAGCAGTACTTC. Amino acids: CASSLVHFYEQYF.

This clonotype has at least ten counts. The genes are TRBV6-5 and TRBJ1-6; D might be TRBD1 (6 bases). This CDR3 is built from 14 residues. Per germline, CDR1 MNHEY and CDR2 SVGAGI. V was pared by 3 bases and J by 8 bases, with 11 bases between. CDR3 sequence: CASSYSGEDSPLHF. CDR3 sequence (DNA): TGTGCCAGCAGTTATTCAGGGGAAGATTCACCCCTCCACTTT.

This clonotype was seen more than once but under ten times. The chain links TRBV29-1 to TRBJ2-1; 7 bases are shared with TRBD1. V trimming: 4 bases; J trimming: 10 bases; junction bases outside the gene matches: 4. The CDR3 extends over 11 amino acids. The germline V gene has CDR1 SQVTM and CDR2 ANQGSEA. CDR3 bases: TGCAGCGTTGGGACAGGCGCCGAGCAGTTCTTC. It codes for CSVGTGAEQFF.

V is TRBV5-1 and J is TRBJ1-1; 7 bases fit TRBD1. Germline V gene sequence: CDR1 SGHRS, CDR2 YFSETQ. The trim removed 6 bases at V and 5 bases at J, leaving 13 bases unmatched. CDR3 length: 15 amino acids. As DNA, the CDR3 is TGCGCCAGCAAGAGGAGCTTACAGGGGAGTACTGAAGCTTTCTTT. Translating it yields CASKRSLQGSTEAFF.

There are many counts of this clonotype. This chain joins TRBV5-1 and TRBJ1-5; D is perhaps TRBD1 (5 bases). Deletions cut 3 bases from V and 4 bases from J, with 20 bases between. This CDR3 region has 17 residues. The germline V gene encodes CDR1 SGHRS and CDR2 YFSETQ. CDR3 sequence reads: CASSSCWDGEVNQPQHF. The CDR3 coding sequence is TGCGCCAGCAGCTCTTGCTGGGACGGGGAAGTGAATCAGCCCCAGCATTTT.

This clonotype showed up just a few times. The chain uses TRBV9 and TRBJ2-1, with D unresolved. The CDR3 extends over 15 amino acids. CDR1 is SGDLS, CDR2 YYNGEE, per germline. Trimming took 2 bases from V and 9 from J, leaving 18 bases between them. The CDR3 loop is CASSVVSSRHSEQFF. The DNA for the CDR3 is TGTGCCAGCAGCGTCGTCTCCAGCAGGCACAGTGAGCAGTTCTTC.

DNA of the CDR3: TGTGCCAGCAGCTTCAGCGGGGATTCCACAGATACGCAGTATTTT. Protein: CASSFSGDSTDTQYF. This chain uses TRBV7-2 with TRBJ2-3; the match to TRBD2 covers 7 bases. The V and J ends lost 3 bases and 2 bases, in that order; junction bases with no gene match: 5. The CDR3 has 15 residues. The V gene's germline CDR1 is SGHTA and CDR2 FQGNSA.

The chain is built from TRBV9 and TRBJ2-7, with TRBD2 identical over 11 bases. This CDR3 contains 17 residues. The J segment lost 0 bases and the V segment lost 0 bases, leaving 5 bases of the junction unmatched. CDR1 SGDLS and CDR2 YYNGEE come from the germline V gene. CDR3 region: CASSVGLAGGISYEQYF. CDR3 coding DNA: TGTGCCAGCAGCGTAGGGCTAGCGGGAGGCATCTCCTACGAGCAGTACTTC.

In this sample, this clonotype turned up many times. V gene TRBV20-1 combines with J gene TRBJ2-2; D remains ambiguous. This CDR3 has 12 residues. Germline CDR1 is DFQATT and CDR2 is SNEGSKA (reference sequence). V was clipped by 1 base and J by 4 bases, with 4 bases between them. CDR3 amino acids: CSARAGTGELFF. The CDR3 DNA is TGCAGTGCTAGAGCAGGCACCGGGGAGCTGTTTTTT.

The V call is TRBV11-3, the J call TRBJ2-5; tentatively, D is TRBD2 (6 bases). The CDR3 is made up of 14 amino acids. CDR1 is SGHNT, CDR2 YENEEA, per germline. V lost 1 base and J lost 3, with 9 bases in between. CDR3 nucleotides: TGTGCCAGCAGCTTAGTCAGGGAGGAAGAGACCCAGTACTTC. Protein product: CASSLVREEETQYF.

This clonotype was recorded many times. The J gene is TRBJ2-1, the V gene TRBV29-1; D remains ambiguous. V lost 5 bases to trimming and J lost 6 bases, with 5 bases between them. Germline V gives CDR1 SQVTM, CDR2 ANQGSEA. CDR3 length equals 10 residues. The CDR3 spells CSVNFNEQFF. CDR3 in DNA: TGCAGCGTTAACTTCAATGAGCAGTTCTTC.

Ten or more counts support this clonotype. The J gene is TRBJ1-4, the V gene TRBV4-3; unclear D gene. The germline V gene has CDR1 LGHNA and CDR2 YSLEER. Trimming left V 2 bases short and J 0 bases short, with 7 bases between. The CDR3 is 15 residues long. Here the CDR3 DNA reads TGCGCCAGCAGCCAATCCTTTGCAACTAATGAAAAACTGTTTTTT. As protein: CASSQSFATNEKLFF.

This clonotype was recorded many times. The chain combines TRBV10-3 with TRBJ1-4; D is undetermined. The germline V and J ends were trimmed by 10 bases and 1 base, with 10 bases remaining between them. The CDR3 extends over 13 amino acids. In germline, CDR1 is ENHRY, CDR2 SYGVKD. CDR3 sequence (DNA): TGTGCCACCCAGTTCGGAACTAATGAAAAACTGTTTTTT. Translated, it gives CATQFGTNEKLFF.

The CDR3 DNA reads as TGCAGTGCTAGAGATCGGCTGGGAGGAGAGGAGACCCAGTACTTC. Its translation: CSARDRLGGEETQYF. The gene calls are TRBV20-1 and TRBJ2-5; the D gene is possibly TRBD2 (6 bases). Germline CDR1 reads DFQATT; CDR2 reads SNEGSKA (reference sequence). V was clipped by 0 bases and J by 5 bases, with 16 bases between them. The CDR3 length is 15 residues.

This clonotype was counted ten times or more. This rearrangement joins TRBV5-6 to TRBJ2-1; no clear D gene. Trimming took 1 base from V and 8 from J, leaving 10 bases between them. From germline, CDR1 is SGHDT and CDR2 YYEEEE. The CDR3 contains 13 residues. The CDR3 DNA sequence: TGTGCCAGCAGCTTGACGTCGCGATATGAGCAGTTCTTC. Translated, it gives CASSLTSRYEQFF.

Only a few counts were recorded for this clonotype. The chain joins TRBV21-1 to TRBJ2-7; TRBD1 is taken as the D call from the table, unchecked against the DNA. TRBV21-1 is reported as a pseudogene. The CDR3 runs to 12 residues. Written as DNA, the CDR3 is TGTGCGGCCGGGGACAGGCTACTAGAGCAGTACTTC. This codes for CAAGDRLLEQYF.

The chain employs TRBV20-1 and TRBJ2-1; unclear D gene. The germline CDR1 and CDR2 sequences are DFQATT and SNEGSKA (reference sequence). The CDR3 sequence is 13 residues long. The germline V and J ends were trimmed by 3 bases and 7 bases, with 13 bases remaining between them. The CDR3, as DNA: TGCAGTGCTAGTATTGGTCTCTCTAATGAGCAGTTCTTC. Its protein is CSASIGLSNEQFF.

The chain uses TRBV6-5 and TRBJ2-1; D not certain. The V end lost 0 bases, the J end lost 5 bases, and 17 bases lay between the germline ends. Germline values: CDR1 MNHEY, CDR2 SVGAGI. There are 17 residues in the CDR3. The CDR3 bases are TGTGCCAGCAGTTACTCCCTCGCACCCCCGCCTAACAATGAGCAGTTCTTC. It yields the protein CASSYSLAPPPNNEQFF.

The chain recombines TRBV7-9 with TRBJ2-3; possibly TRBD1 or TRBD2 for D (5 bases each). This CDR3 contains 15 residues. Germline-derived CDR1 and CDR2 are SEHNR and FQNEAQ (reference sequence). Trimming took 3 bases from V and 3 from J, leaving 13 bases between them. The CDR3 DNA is TGTGCCAGCAGCTTGGGGGTCGCCTGGACAGATACGCAGTATTTT. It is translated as CASSLGVAWTDTQYF. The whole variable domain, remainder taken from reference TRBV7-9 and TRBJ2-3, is DTGVSQNPRHKITKRGQNVTFRCDPISEHNRLYWYRQTLGQGPEFLTYFQNEAQLEKSRLLSDRFSAERPKGSFSTLEIQRTEQGDSAMYLCASSLGVAWTDTQYFGPGTRLTVL.

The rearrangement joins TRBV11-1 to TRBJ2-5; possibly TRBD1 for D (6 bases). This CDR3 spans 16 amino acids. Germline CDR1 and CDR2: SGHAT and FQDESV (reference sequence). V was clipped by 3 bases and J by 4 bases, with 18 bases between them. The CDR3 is CASSFDPGVTLETQYF. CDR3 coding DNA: TGTGCCAGCAGCTTCGATCCAGGGGTAACTTTAGAGACCCAGTACTTC.

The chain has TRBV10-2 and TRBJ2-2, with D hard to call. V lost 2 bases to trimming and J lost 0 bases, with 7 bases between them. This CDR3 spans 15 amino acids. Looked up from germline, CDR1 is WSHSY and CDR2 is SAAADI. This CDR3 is CASSEEAANTGELFF. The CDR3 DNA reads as TGCGCCAGCAGTGAGGAGGCCGCGAACACCGGGGAGCTGTTTTTT.

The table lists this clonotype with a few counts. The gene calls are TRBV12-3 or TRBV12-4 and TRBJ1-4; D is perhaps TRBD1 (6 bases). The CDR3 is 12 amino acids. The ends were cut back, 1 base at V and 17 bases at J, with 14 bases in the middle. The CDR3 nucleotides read TGTGCCAGCAGTTTAGTAGGAGGGGACATCTTTTTT. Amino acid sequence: CASSLVGGDIFF.

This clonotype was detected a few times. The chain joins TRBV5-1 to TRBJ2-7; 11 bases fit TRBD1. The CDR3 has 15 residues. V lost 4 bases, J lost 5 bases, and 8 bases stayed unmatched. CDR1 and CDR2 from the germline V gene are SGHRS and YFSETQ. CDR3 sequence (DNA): TGCGCCAGCAGCCGGGCGGGACAGGGGGTTCACGAGCAGTACTTC. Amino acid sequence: CASSRAGQGVHEQYF. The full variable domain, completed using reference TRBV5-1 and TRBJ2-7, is KAGVTQTPRYLIKTRGQQVTLSCSPISGHRSVSWYQQTPGQGLQFLFEYFSETQRNKGNFPGRFSGRQFSNSRSEMNVSTLELGDSALYLCASSRAGQGVHEQYFGPGTRLTVT.

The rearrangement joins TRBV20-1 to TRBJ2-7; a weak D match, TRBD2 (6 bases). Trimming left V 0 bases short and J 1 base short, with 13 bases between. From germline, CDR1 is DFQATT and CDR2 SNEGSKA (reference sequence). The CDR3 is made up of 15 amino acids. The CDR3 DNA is TGCAGTGCTAGAGATGGGCTAGCGCCTTCCTACGAGCAGTACTTC. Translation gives CSARDGLAPSYEQYF.